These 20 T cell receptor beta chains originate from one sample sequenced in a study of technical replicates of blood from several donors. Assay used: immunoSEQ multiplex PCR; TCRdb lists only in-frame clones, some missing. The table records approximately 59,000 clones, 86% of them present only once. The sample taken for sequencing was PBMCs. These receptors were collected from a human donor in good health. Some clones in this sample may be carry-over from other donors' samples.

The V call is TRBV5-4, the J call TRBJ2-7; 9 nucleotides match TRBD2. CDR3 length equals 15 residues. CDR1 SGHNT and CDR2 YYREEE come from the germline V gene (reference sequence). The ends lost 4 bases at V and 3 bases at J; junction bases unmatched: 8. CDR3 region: CASSPTSGLFYEQYF. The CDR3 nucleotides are TGTGCCAGCAGCCCGACTAGCGGTCTTTTCTACGAGCAGTACTTC.

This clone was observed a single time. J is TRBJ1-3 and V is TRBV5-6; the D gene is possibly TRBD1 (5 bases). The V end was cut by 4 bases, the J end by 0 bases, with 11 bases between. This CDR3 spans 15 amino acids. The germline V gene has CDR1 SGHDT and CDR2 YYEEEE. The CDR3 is CASSRGGTSGNTIYF. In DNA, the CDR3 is TGTGCCAGCAGCCGGGGAGGGACCTCTGGAAACACCATATATTTT.

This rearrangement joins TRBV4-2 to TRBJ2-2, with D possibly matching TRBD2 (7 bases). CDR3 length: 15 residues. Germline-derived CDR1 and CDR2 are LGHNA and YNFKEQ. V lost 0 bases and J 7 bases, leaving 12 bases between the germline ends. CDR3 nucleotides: TGTGCCAGCAGCCAAGATTTTAGGGGGGGCGGGGAGCTGTTTTTT. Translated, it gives CASSQDFRGGGELFF.

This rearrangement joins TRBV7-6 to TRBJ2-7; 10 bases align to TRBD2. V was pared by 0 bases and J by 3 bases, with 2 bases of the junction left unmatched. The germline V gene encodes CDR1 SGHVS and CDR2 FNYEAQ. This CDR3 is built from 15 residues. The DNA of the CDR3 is TGTGCCAGCAGCTTAGCCGGGACTAGCGACTACGAGCAGTACTTC. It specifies CASSLAGTSDYEQYF.

CDR3 in amino acids: CASSEYPGTGRMGGYTF. The CDR3 nucleotides read TGTGCCAGCAGTGAATACCCTGGGACAGGGAGGATGGGTGGCTACACCTTC. The rearrangement links TRBV2 to TRBJ1-2; 9 bases are a match to TRBD1. With V trimmed by 2 bases and J by 7 bases, 14 bases remained unmatched. The V gene's germline CDR1 is SNHLY and CDR2 FYNNEI. CDR3 length: 17 residues.

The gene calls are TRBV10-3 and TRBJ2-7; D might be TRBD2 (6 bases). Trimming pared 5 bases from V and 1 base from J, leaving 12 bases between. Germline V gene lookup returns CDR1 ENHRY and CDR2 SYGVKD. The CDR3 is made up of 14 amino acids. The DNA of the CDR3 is TGTGCCATCAGTTTGTTGGAGGGGTCCTACGAGCAGTACTTC. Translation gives CAISLLEGSYEQYF.

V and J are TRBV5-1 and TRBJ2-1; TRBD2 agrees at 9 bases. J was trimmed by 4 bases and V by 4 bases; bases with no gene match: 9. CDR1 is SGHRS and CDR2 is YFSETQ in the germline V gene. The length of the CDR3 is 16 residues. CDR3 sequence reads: CASSPSLAGRYNEQFF. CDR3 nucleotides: TGCGCCAGCAGCCCATCTCTAGCGGGACGGTACAATGAGCAGTTCTTC.

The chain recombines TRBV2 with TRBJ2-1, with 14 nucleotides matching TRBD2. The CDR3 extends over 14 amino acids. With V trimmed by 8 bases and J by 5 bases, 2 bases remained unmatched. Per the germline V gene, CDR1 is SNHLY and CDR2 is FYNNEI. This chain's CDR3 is CASEGLAGDNEQFF. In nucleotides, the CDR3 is TGTGCCAGCGAGGGACTAGCGGGGGACAATGAGCAGTTCTTC.

The CDR3 nucleotides are TGCAGCGTTCCCACAGGGTTATCGGACCAGTACTTC. As protein: CSVPTGLSDQYF. V is TRBV29-1 and J is TRBJ2-5; TRBD1 might be the D (6 bases). V dropped 5 bases and J dropped 10 bases, with 17 bases sitting between them. The CDR3 totals 12 residues. Germline V lookup: CDR1 SQVTM, CDR2 ANQGSEA. Full variable domain (outside the CDR3, taken from reference TRBV29-1 and TRBJ2-5): SAVISQKPSRDICQRGTSLTIQCQVDSQVTMMFWYRQQPGQSLTLIATANQGSEATYESGFVIDKFPISRPNLTFSTLTVSNMSPEDSSIYLCSVPTGLSDQYFGPGTRLLVL.

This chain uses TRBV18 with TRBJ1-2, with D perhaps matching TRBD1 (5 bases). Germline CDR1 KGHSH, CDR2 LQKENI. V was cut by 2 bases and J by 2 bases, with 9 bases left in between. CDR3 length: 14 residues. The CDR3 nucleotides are TGTGCCAGCTCACCAGACAGCCCAAACTATGGCTACACCTTC. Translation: CASSPDSPNYGYTF.

The CDR3 DNA follows: TGTGCCAGCTCATCAGAGGACGCCGGGGGGCAGTACTTC. This encodes CASSSEDAGGQYF. This chain connects TRBV18 to TRBJ2-7; D may be TRBD2 (6 bases). V was trimmed by 5 bases and J by 9 bases, leaving 17 bases between them. Germline V gene lookup returns CDR1 KGHSH and CDR2 LQKENI. CDR3 length equals 13 residues.

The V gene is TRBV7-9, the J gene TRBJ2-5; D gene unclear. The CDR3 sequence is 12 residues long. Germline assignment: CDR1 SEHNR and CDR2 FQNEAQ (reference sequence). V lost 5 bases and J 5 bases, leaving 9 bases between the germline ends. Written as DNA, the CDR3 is TGTGCCAGCAGCCCCTTCGGGGAGACCCAGTACTTC. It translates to CASSPFGETQYF. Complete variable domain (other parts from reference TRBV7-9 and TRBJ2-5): DTGVSQNPRHKITKRGQNVTFRCDPISEHNRLYWYRQTLGQGPEFLTYFQNEAQLEKSRLLSDRFSAERPKGSFSTLEIQRTEQGDSAMYLCASSPFGETQYFGPGTRLLVL.

The CDR3 protein is CASSFPGGSTDTQYF. The CDR3 DNA reads TGTGCCAGCAGTTTCCCAGGCGGGAGCACAGATACGCAGTATTTT. V gene TRBV5-6 combines with J gene TRBJ2-3, with D possibly matching TRBD2 (5 bases). The germline V gene has CDR1 SGHDT and CDR2 YYEEEE. V was trimmed by 5 bases and J by 0 bases, leaving 13 bases between them. This CDR3 contains 15 residues.

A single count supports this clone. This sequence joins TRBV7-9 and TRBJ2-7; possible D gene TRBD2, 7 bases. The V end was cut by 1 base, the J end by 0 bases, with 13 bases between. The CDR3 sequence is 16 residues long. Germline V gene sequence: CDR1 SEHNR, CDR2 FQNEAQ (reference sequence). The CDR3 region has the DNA TGTGCCAGCAGCTTAGTTGGGGAGGGGGTCTCCTACGAGCAGTACTTC. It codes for CASSLVGEGVSYEQYF.

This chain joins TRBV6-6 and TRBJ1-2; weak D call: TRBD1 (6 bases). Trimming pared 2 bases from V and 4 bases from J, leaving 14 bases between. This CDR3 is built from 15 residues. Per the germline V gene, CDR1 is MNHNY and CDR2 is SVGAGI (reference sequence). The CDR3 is CASSYRQDDIYGYTF. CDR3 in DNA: TGTGCCAGCAGTTACAGACAGGATGACATCTATGGCTACACCTTC.

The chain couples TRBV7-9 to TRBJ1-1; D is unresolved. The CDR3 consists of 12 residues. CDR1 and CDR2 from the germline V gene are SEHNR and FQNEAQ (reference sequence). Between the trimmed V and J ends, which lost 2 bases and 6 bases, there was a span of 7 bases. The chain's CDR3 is CASSLQASEAFF. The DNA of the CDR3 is TGTGCCAGCAGCTTACAGGCGTCTGAAGCTTTCTTT. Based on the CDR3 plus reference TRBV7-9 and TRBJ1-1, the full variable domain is DTGVSQNPRHKITKRGQNVTFRCDPISEHNRLYWYRQTLGQGPEFLTYFQNEAQLEKSRLLSDRFSAERPKGSFSTLEIQRTEQGDSAMYLCASSLQASEAFFGQGTRLTVV.

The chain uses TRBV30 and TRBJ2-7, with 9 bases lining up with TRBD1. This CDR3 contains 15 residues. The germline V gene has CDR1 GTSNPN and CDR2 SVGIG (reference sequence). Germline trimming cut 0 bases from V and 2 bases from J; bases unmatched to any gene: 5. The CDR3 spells CAWSVSGTGTYEQYF. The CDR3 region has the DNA TGTGCCTGGAGTGTAAGCGGGACAGGGACCTACGAGCAGTACTTC. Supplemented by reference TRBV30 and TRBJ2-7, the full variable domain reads SQTIHQWPATLVQPVGSPLSLECTVEGTSNPNLYWYRQAAGRGLQLLFYSVGIGQISSEVPQNLSASRPQDRQFILSSKKLLLSDSGFYLCAWSVSGTGTYEQYFGPGTRLTVT.

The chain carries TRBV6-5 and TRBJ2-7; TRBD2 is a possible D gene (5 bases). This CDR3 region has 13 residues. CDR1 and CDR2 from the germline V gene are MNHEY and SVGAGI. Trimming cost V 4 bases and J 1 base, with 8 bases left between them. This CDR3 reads CASSSPGSYEQYF. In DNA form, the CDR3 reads TGTGCCAGCAGTTCCCCGGGGTCCTACGAGCAGTACTTC.

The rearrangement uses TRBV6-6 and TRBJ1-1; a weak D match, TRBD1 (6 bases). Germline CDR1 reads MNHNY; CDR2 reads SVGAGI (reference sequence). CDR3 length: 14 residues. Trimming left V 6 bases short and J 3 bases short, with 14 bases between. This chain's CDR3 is CASRRGGLDTEAFF. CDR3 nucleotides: TGTGCCAGCAGGCGAGGGGGTCTCGACACTGAAGCTTTCTTT.

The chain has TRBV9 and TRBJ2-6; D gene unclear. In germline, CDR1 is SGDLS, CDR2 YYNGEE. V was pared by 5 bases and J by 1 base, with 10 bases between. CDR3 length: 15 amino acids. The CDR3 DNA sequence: TGTGCCAGCAGTGCGGCACATTCTGGGGCCAACGTCCTGACTTTC. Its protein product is CASSAAHSGANVLTF.